One and the same sample provided the 10 T cell receptor beta chains below, sequenced in a study of blood T cells in healthy people across ages. A second PCR, run for about 7 to 11 cycles, used a sample-barcoded 5' primer plus a J-beta primer mix. From the 5' RACE reads, TCRdb called clonotypes with MiXCR, one entry per CDR3 protein. The top ten clones hold 20% to 30% of a sample with approximately 800,000 distinct CDR3 sequences, just over 55% of them seen once. What was sequenced was blood. The origin of the receptors is a man aged 35 to 55 in good health.

The J gene is TRBJ2-4, the V gene TRBV25-1; D perhaps matches TRBD2 (5 bases). V dropped 3 bases and J dropped 1 base, with 13 bases sitting between them. The CDR3 totals 16 residues. CDR1 MGHDK and CDR2 SYGVNS come from the germline V gene. CDR3 bases: TGTGCCAGCAGTGATAATGGGAGAGGGGCCAAAAACATTCAGTACTTC. Amino acid sequence: CASSDNGRGAKNIQYF.

This clonotype was picked up one time. V gene TRBV20-1 combines with J gene TRBJ2-5; tentatively, D is TRBD1 or TRBD2 (6 bases each). CDR3 length: 17 amino acids. Trimming took off 2 bases at V and 5 bases at J, with 24 bases between the two ends. Per germline, CDR1 DFQATT and CDR2 SNEGSKA (reference sequence). The CDR3 DNA reads as TGCAGTGCTAGACCCGGTGGCGGCCAAAGGGGGAGGGAGACCCAGTACTTC. Amino acid sequence: CSARPGGGQRGRETQYF.

This clonotype appeared a few times. This chain joins TRBV20-1 and TRBJ2-7, with TRBD1 identical over 8 bases. CDR3 length: 16 residues. V lost 1 base, J lost 4 bases, and 12 bases stayed unmatched. Germline CDR1 and CDR2: DFQATT and SNEGSKA (reference sequence). CDR3 sequence: CSARGLAGGLIYEQYF. The CDR3 bases are TGCAGTGCTAGAGGTCTGGCAGGGGGCCTCATTTACGAGCAGTACTTC.

The rearrangement links TRBV5-1 to TRBJ2-1; 8 bases are a match to TRBD2. The V gene's germline CDR1 is SGHRS and CDR2 YFSETQ. V lost 7 bases and J lost 8; bases outside the gene matches: 14. This CDR3 spans 15 amino acids. The CDR3 here is CASGFLAGLVDEQFF. The CDR3 region has the DNA TGCGCCAGCGGATTTCTAGCGGGTCTCGTCGATGAGCAGTTCTTC. The whole variable domain, filled in from reference TRBV5-1 and TRBJ2-1, reads KAGVTQTPRYLIKTRGQQVTLSCSPISGHRSVSWYQQTPGQGLQFLFEYFSETQRNKGNFPGRFSGRQFSNSRSEMNVSTLELGDSALYLCASGFLAGLVDEQFFGPGTRLTVL.

At least ten counts were recorded for this clonotype. This chain uses TRBV27 with TRBJ1-4; D possibly corresponds to TRBD1 (5 bases). CDR1 is MNHEY, CDR2 SMNVEV, per germline (reference sequence). This CDR3 contains 13 residues. The ends were cut back, 6 bases at V and 4 bases at J, with 9 bases in the middle. The CDR3 region is CASRRGVNEKLFF. In DNA, the CDR3 is TGTGCCAGCAGACGAGGGGTTAATGAAAAACTGTTTTTT. Combining the CDR3 with reference TRBV27 and TRBJ1-4 gives the whole variable domain EAQVTQNPRYLITVTGKKLTVTCSQNMNHEYMSWYRQDPGLGLRQIYYSMNVEVTDKGDVPEGYKVSRKEKRNFPLILESPSPNQTSLYFCASRRGVNEKLFFGSGTQLSVL.

This rearrangement joins TRBV20-1 to TRBJ2-5; the match to TRBD2 covers 9 bases. V lost 6 bases to trimming and J lost 4 bases; unmatched junction nucleotides: 9. The CDR3 contains 14 residues. Looked up from germline, CDR1 is DFQATT and CDR2 is SNEGSKA (reference sequence). The CDR3 coding sequence is TGCAGTGCGAGACGCGGGGGGGAGGGAGAGACCCAGTACTTC. Protein sequence: CSARRGGEGETQYF.

The rearrangement uses TRBV13 and TRBJ2-5; 7 bases are shared with TRBD1. After removal of 0 bases from V and 4 bases from J, the junction contained 17 bases not matched to a gene. The CDR3 extends over 19 amino acids. The germline gives CDR1 PRHDT, CDR2 FYEKMQ (reference sequence). DNA for the CDR3: TGTGCCAGCAGCTTAGGCCTTGTCAATGAAGGGGGCCAGAGAGAGACCCAGTACTTC. Its translation is CASSLGLVNEGGQRETQYF.

The V gene is TRBV11-3, the J gene TRBJ1-4; TRBD1 is a possible D gene (5 bases). The V gene's germline CDR1 is SGHNT and CDR2 YENEEA. The V end was cut by 4 bases, the J end by 7 bases, with 16 bases between. The CDR3 runs to 15 residues. DNA for the CDR3: TGTGCCAGCAGCTCTAGATGGGACTTCTCTGAAAAACTGTTTTTT. It specifies CASSSRWDFSEKLFF.

The chain has TRBV12-3 or TRBV12-4 and TRBJ2-3; 8 bases match TRBD1. This CDR3 is 15 amino acids long. The V segment lost 7 bases and the J segment 3 bases; nucleotides outside the gene matches: 9. The CDR3 here is CASKEPGQATDTQYF. CDR3 nucleotide sequence: TGTGCCAGCAAGGAACCGGGACAGGCAACAGATACGCAGTATTTT.

The chain recombines TRBV12-3 or TRBV12-4 with TRBJ1-5; D is undetermined. The V end was cut by 2 bases, the J end by 4 bases, with 15 bases between. The CDR3 totals 16 residues. The CDR3 is CASSLSDRQINQPQHF. In DNA form, the CDR3 reads TGTGCCAGCAGTTTAAGTGATCGACAAATAAATCAGCCCCAGCATTTT.